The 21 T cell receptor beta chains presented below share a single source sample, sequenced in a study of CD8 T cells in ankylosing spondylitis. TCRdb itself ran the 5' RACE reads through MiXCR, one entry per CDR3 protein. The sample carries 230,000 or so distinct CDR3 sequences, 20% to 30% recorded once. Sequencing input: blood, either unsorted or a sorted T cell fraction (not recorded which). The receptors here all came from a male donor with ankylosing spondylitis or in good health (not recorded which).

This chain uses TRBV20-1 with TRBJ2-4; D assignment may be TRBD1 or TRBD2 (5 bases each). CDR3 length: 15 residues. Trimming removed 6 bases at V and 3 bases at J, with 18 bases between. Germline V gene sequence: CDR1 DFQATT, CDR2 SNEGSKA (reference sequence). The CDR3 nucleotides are TGCAGTGCCGACGGGGCCCGAGGTGACAAAAACATTCAGTACTTC. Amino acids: CSADGARGDKNIQYF.

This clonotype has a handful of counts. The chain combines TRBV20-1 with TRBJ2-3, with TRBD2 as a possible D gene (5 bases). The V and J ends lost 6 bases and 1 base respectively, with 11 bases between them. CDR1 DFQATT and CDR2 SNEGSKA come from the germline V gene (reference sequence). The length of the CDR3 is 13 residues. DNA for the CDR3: TGCAGTGCCACTAGACGCGGCACAGATACGCAGTATTTT. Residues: CSATRRGTDTQYF.

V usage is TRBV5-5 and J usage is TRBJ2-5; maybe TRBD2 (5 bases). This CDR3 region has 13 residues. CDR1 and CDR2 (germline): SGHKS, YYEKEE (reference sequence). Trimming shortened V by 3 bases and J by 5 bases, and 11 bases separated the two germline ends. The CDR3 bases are TGTGCCAGCAGCTATCCGGGGTCCGAGACCCAGTACTTC. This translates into CASSYPGSETQYF. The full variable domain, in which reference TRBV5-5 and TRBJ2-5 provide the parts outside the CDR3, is DAGVTQSPTHLIKTRGQQVTLRCSPISGHKSVSWYQQVLGQGPQFIFQYYEKEERGRGNFPDRFSARQFPNYSSELNVNALLLGDSALYLCASSYPGSETQYFGPGTRLLVL.

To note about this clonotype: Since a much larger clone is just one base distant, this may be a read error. CDR3 DNA sequence: TGCAGCGTTGTTCCGGGGGCGGTAGAGACCAAGTACTTC. Protein: CSVVPGAVETKYF. The chain has TRBV29-1 and TRBJ2-5; D is tentatively TRBD1 or TRBD2 (6 bases each). The germline V gene encodes CDR1 SQVTM and CDR2 ANQGSEA. This CDR3 spans 13 amino acids.

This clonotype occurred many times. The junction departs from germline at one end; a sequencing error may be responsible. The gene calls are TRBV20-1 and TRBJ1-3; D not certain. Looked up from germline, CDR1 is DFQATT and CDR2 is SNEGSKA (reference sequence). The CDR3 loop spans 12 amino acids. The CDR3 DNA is TGCAGTGCTAGAGATCCGGGAAGCACCATATATTTT. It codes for CSARDPGSTIYF.

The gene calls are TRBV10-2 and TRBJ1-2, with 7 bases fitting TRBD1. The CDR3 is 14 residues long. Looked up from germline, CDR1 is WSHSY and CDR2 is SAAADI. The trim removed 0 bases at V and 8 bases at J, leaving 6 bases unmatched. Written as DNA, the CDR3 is TGCGCCAGCAGTGAGTCGAGGGCAGGGGGAGGCTACACCTTC. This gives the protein CASSESRAGGGYTF.

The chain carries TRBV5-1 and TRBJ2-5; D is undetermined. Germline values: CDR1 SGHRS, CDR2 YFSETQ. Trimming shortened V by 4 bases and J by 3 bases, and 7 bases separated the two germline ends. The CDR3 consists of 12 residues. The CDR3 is CASSPEEETQYF. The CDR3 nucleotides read TGCGCCAGCAGCCCCGAGGAAGAGACCCAGTACTTC.

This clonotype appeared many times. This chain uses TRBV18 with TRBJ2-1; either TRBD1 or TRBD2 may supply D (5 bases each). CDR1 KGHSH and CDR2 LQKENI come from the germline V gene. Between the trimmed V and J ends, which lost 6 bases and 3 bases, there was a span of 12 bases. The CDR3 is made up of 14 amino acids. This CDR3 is CASSRDQGYNEQFF. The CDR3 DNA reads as TGTGCCAGCTCGAGGGACCAGGGCTACAATGAGCAGTTCTTC.

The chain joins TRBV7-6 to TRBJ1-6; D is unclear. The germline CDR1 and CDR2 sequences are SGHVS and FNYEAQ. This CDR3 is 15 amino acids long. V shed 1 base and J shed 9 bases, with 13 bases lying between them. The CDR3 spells CASSLDEGTGSPLHF. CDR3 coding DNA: TGTGCCAGCAGCTTAGATGAGGGTACCGGTTCACCCCTCCACTTT.

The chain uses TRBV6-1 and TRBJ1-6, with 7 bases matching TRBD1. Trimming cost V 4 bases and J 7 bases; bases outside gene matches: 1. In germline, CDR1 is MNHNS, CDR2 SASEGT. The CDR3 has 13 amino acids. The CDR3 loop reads CASSGGQNSPLHF. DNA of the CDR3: TGTGCCAGCAGTGGGGGACAGAATTCACCCCTCCACTTT.

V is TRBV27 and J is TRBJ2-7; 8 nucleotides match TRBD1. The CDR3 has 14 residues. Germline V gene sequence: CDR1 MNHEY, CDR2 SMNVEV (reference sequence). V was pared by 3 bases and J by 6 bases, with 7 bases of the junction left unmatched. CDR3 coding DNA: TGTGCCAGCAGTTTGGCGACAGGGGAAGCCGAGCAGTACTTC. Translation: CASSLATGEAEQYF.

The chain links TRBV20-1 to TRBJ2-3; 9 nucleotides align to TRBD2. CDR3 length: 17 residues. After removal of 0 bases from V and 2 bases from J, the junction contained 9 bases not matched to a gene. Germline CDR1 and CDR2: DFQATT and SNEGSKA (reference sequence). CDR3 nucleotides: TGCAGTGCTAGAGAGAGCTTAGCGGGGGAGATCACAGATACGCAGTATTTT. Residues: CSARESLAGEITDTQYF.

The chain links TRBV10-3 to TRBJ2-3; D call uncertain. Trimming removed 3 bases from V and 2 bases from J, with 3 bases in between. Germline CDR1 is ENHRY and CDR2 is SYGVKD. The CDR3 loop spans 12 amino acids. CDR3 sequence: CAISDNTDTQYF. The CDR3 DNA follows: TGTGCCATCAGTGACAACACAGATACGCAGTATTTT.

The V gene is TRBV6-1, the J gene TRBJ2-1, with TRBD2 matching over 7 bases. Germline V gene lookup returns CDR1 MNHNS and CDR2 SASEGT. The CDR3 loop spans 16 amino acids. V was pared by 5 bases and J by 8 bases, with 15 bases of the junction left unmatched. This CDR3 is CASSQPSSGAWDEQFF. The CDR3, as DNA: TGTGCCAGCAGTCAGCCATCTAGCGGAGCCTGGGATGAGCAGTTCTTC.

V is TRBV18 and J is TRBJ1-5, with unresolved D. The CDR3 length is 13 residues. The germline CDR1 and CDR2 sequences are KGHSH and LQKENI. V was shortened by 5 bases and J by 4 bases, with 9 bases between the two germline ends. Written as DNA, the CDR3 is TGTGCCAGCTCAAATGGGGTGAATCAGCCCCAGCATTTT. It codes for CASSNGVNQPQHF.

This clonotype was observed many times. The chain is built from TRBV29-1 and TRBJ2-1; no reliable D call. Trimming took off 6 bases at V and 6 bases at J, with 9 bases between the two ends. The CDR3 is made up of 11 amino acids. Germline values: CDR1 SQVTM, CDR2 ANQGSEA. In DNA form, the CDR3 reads TGCAGCGTCTTCGGGTTCAATGAGCAGTTCTTC. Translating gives CSVFGFNEQFF.

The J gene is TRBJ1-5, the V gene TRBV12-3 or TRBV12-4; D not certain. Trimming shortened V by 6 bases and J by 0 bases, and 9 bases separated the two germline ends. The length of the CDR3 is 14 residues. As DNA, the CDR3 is TGTGCCAGCAGATCGGGGTATAGCAATCAGCCCCAGCATTTT. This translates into CASRSGYSNQPQHF.

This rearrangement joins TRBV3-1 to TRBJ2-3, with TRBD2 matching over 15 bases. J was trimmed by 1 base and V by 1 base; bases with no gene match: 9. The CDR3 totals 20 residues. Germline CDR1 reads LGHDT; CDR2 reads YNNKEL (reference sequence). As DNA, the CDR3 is TGTGCCAGCAGCCAAGTCCTGGGACTAGCGGGGGGTTTCGGCACAGATACGCAGTATTTT. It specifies CASSQVLGLAGGFGTDTQYF.

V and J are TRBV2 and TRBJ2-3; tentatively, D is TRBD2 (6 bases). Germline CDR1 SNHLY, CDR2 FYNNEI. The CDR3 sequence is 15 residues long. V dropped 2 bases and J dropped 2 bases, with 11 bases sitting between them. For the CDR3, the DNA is TGTGCCAGCAGTGAACTGGGCGGGGCCACAGATACGCAGTATTTT. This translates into CASSELGGATDTQYF.

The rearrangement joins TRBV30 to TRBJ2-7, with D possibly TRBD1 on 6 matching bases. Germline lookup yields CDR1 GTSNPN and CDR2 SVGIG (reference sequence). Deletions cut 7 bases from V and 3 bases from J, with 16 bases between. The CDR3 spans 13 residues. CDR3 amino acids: CALTRAGDYEQYF. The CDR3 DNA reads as TGTGCCTTGACAAGGGCAGGGGACTACGAGCAGTACTTC.

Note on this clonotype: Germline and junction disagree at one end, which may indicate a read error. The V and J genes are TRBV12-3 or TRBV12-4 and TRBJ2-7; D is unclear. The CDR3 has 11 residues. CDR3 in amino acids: CASSLLYEQYF. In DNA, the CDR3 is TGTGCCAGCAGTTTACTCTACGAACAGTACTTC.